This record looks at one TCR beta chain sequence and its context. Its antigen remains unidentified. This entry belongs to a study of blood T cells in healthy people across ages. This CDR3 spans 16 amino acids. J gave up 7 bases and V 6 bases, and 12 bases lay outside the gene matches. Sample-barcoded 5' priming and a J-beta primer mix drove a second PCR of roughly 7 to 11 cycles. A template-switch adaptor that had 12 random nucleotides put a tag on each cDNA molecule. TCRdb re-called the 5' RACE reads with MiXCR, one entry per CDR3 protein. The sample has over 1,300,000 distinct CDR3 sequences, approximately 60% seen once. Findings and limits, study-wide: Observed TCR beta diversity per million T cells went down as age went up. This fall followed a roughly linear course with age.

What was sequenced was blood. This receptor was identified in a man younger than 35 in good health. V gene TRBV12-3 or TRBV12-4 combines with J gene TRBJ2-1, with TRBD2 matching 10 bases. For the CDR3, the DNA is TGTGCCAGCAGAACAGAACTAGCGGGATATAGTAATGAGCAGTTCTTC. This encodes CASRTELAGYSNEQFF.